The 6 T cell receptor beta chains given below trace back to one sample, sequenced in a study of HIV-infected children after antiretroviral therapy interruption. The TCR library was built from RNA with a 3' RACE protocol and unique molecular identifiers. TCRdb re-derived calls from the 3' RACE reads in MiXCR, one entry per CDR3 protein. Of 45,000 to 50,000 distinct CDR3 sequences listed, roughly 4.5% are singletons. Treatment denoted: PENTA 11 planned treatment interruption arm or continuous ART arm. Sequenced here: CD45RA+ CD4+ T cells from PBMCs, pooled from several time points, sampled from a donor given antiretroviral therapy, either interrupted or continuous. The subset was: naive CD4+ CD45RA+ CD45RO- T cells. These receptors all stem from a pool of human donors with HIV.

The rearrangement links TRBV12-5 to TRBJ2-1; D tentatively reads TRBD1 or TRBD2 (5 bases each). Looked up from germline, CDR1 is LGHNT and CDR2 is FRNRAP. The CDR3 is 17 amino acids. The V end was cut by 7 bases, the J end by 1 base, with 20 bases between. The CDR3 region is CASALGDGELSYNEQFF. As DNA, the CDR3 is TGTGCTAGTGCCCTGGGGGACGGGGAGTTATCCTACAATGAGCAGTTCTTC.

This clonotype was observed at least ten times. The CDR3 DNA reads TGCAGTGCTAGACTAGCGGGGCTTAGAACGCAGTATTTT. It encodes CSARLAGLRTQYF. This chain connects TRBV20-1 to TRBJ2-3, with TRBD2 matching 9 bases. Unmatched junction bases numbered 6, after V lost 2 bases and J lost 9 bases. The CDR3 extends over 13 amino acids. Germline assignment: CDR1 DFQATT and CDR2 SNEGSKA (reference sequence).

This clonotype showed up just a few times. The chain carries TRBV2 and TRBJ1-6; possible D gene TRBD1, 6 bases. The CDR3 totals 13 residues. Between the trimmed V and J ends, which lost 7 bases and 7 bases, there was a span of 11 bases. Germline V lookup: CDR1 SNHLY, CDR2 FYNNEI. The CDR3 loop reads CASMGTTNSPLHF. The DNA of the CDR3 is TGTGCCAGCATGGGGACAACGAATTCACCCCTCCACTTT.

This chain links TRBV11-2 with TRBJ2-1; 10 positions match TRBD2. With V trimmed by 6 bases and J by 8 bases, 10 bases remained unmatched. The CDR3 consists of 15 residues. Germline CDR1 and CDR2: SGHAT and FQNNGV. CDR3 protein: CASRQRSGGVDEQFF. As DNA, the CDR3 is TGTGCCAGCAGACAACGGAGCGGGGGGGTGGATGAGCAGTTCTTC.

The table lists this clonotype with many counts. The chain carries TRBV7-2 and TRBJ1-2; the D gene is possibly TRBD1 (5 bases). The V gene lost 11 bases and the J gene lost 2 bases, with 12 bases spanning the gap. Germline V gives CDR1 SGHTA, CDR2 FQGNSA. The CDR3 runs to 12 residues. CDR3 coding DNA: TGTGCCTCCCGGGGGGGGAACTATGGCTACACCTTC. Translated, it gives CASRGGNYGYTF.

In its sample, this clonotype was seen a few times. This chain uses TRBV28 with TRBJ2-6; D is possibly TRBD2 (7 bases). This CDR3 is built from 17 residues. V was shortened by 7 bases and J by 1 base, with 17 bases between the two germline ends. The germline gives CDR1 MDHEN, CDR2 SYDVKM. Here the CDR3 reads CASIPGGGGSGANVLTF. CDR3 nucleotides: TGTGCCAGCATCCCCGGGGGAGGGGGGTCTGGGGCCAACGTCCTGACTTTC. Drawing the rest from reference TRBV28 and TRBJ2-6, the complete variable domain is DVKVTQSSRYLVKRTGEKVFLECVQDMDHENMFWYRQDPGLGLRLIYFSYDVKMKEKGDIPEGYSVSREKKERFSLILESASTNQTSMYLCASIPGGGGSGANVLTFGAGSRLTVL.